This entry lists 8 T cell receptor beta chains sequenced from one sample in a study of cytomegalovirus exposure and HLA in healthy donors. The assay was immunoSEQ multiplex PCR, and TCRdb's table has in-frame clones only and misses some. The table has roughly 130,000 clones, roughly 86% seen once. The material sequenced was PBMCs. Receptors were obtained from a man aged 25 to 45 in good health and CMV-seronegative.

The V gene is TRBV25-1, the J gene TRBJ1-1; D unresolved. Germline lookup yields CDR1 MGHDK and CDR2 SYGVNS. The CDR3 length is 13 residues. Trimming removed 3 bases from V and 11 bases from J, with 16 bases in between. In DNA form, the CDR3 reads TGTGCCAGCAGTGACAACCTCCTTGTGGGCGCTTTCTTT. Protein product: CASSDNLLVGAFF.

The rearrangement uses TRBV5-1 and TRBJ2-7; TRBD1 is a possible D gene (5 bases). The V and J ends lost 3 bases and 2 bases respectively, with 15 bases between them. Germline CDR1 is SGHRS and CDR2 is YFSETQ. This CDR3 has 15 amino acids. The CDR3 sequence is CASSYDLDKTYEQYF. CDR3 DNA: TGCGCCAGCAGCTATGACTTGGACAAGACCTACGAGCAGTACTTC.

This sequence joins TRBV14 and TRBJ2-5, with D possibly being TRBD2 (5 bases). The V gene lost 1 base and the J gene lost 4 bases, with 13 bases spanning the gap. Germline CDR1 reads SGHDN; CDR2 reads FVKESK. This CDR3 comprises 15 residues. Written as DNA, the CDR3 is TGTGCCAGCAGCCAAGTCGGCGGGCCACGAGAGACCCAGTACTTC. Protein: CASSQVGGPRETQYF.

The CDR3 nucleotides are TGTGCCAGCAGCCCGCAGCAGCCCCAGCATTTT. Translating gives CASSPQQPQHF. The V and J genes are TRBV5-5 and TRBJ1-5; D is undetermined. The CDR3 is 11 residues long. The germline V gene has CDR1 SGHKS and CDR2 YYEKEE (reference sequence). Trimming took 4 bases from V and 7 from J, leaving 6 bases between them.

V usage is TRBV5-4 and J usage is TRBJ2-3; TRBD2 aligns across 9 bases. The germline CDR1 and CDR2 sequences are SGHNT and YYREEE (reference sequence). This CDR3 spans 16 amino acids. With 0 bases clipped from V and 3 bases from J, the junction kept 5 bases outside the gene matches. CDR3 loop: CASSLETSGSTDTQYF. The CDR3 bases are TGTGCCAGCAGCTTGGAGACTAGCGGAAGTACAGATACGCAGTATTTT. Drawing the rest from reference TRBV5-4 and TRBJ2-3, the complete variable domain is ETGVTQSPTHLIKTRGQQVTLRCSSQSGHNTVSWYQQALGQGPQFIFQYYREEENGRGNFPPRFSGLQFPNYSSELNVNALELDDSALYLCASSLETSGSTDTQYFGPGTRLTVL.

This sequence joins TRBV9 and TRBJ1-5; D gene uncertain. CDR1 and CDR2 (germline): SGDLS, YYNGEE. V was shortened by 3 bases and J by 7 bases, with 14 bases between the two germline ends. CDR3 length equals 14 residues. CDR3 nucleotide sequence: TGTGCCAGCAGCGCCACTGAGGGTTACCAGCCCCAGCATTTT. It translates to CASSATEGYQPQHF.

The chain joins TRBV5-6 to TRBJ1-4; no definite D call. The germline gives CDR1 SGHDT, CDR2 YYEEEE. The CDR3 is 15 amino acids. Deletions cut 5 bases from V and 5 bases from J, with 16 bases between. The CDR3 reads CASSASPPFNEKLFF. CDR3 sequence (DNA): TGTGCCAGCAGTGCGAGTCCCCCCTTCAATGAAAAACTGTTTTTT.

The V and J genes are TRBV7-6 and TRBJ2-7; 8 nucleotides match TRBD2. The ends lost 4 bases at V and 4 bases at J; junction bases unmatched: 18. The CDR3 spans 18 residues. Germline V lookup: CDR1 SGHVS, CDR2 FNYEAQ. CDR3 residues: CASSSTSSAAGGRYEQYF. The DNA for the CDR3 is TGTGCCAGCAGCTCGACTAGCTCCGCCGCCGGCGGGAGGTACGAGCAGTACTTC.